This TCR beta chain is drawn from a study of cytomegalovirus exposure and HLA in healthy donors. Germline CDR1 is MGHRA and CDR2 is YSYEKL. This CDR3 contains 15 residues. Trimming at V came to 4 bases and at J to 4 bases, leaving 4 bases not matched to a gene. With 60 Vbeta and 13 Jbeta primers, the PCR was carried out. Profiling relied on immunoSEQ multiplex PCR, and the TCRdb table lists in-frame clones only, not all of them. The table includes about 120,000 clones, 77% detected once. Healthy people donating bone marrow made up the donors. The chain is built from TRBV4-1 and TRBJ2-1, with 10 bases matching TRBD2. The specimen sequenced was PBMCs. This clonotype was sampled from a middle-aged man in good health and CMV-seropositive. DNA for the CDR3: TGCGCCAGCAGCCTAGCGGGGGGCTCTTACAATGAGCAGTTCTTC. It encodes CASSLAGGSYNEQFF.